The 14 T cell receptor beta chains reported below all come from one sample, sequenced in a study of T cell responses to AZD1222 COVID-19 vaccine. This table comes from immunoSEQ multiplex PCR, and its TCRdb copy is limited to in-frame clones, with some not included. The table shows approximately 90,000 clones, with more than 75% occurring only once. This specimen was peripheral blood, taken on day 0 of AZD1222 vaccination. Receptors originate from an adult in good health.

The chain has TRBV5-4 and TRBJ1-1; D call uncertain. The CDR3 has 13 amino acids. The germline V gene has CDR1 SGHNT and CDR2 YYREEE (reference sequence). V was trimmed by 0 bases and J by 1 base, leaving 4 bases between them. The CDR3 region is CASSLATNTEAFF. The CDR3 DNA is TGTGCCAGCAGCTTGGCCACGAACACTGAAGCTTTCTTT.

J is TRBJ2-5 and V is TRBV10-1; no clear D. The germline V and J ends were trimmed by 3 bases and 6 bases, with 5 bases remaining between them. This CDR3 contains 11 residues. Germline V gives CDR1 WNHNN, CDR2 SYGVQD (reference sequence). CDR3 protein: CASSDSKTQYF. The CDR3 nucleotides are TGCGCCAGCAGTGACAGTAAGACCCAGTACTTC.

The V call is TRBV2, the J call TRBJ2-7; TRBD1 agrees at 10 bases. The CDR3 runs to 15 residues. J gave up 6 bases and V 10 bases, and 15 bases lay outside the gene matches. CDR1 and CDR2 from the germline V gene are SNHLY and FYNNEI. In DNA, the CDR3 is TGTGCCACACATGACGCCGGGACAGGGGACTTCGAGCAGTACTTC. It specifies CATHDAGTGDFEQYF.

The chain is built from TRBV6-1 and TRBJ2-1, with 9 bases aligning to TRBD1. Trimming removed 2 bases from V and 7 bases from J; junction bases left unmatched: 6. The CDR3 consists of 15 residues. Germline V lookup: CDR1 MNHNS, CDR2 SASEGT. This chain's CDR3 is CASSERTGVRNEQFF. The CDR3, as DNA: TGTGCCAGCAGTGAACGGACAGGGGTGAGGAATGAGCAGTTCTTC.

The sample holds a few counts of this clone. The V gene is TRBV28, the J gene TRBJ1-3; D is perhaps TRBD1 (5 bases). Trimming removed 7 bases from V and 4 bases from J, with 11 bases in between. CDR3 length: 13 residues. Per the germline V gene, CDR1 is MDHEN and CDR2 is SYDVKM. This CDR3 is CASTSTVGNTIYF. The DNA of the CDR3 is TGTGCCAGCACTTCGACAGTGGGAAACACCATATATTTT.

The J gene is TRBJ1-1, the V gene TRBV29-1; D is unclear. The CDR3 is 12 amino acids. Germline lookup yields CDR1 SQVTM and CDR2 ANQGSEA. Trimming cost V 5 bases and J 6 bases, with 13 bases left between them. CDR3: CSVRTAGAEAFF. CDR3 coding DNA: TGCAGCGTTCGGACGGCCGGGGCTGAAGCTTTCTTT.

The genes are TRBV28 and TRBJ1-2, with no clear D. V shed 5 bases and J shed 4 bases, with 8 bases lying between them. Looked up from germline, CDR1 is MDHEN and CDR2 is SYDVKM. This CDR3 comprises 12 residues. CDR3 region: CASSLPGYGYTF. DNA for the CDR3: TGTGCCAGCAGTCTCCCGGGCTATGGCTACACCTTC.

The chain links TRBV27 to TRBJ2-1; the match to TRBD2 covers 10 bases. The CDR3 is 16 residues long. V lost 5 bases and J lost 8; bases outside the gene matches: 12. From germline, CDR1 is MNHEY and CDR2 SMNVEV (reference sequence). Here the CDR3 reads CASSSFGLAGVDEQFF. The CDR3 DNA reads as TGTGCCAGCAGTAGCTTCGGGCTAGCGGGAGTCGATGAGCAGTTCTTC.

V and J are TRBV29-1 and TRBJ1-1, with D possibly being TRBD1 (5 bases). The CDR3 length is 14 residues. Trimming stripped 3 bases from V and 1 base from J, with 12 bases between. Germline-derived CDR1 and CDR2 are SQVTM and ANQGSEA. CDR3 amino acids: CSVDGVQGNTEAFF. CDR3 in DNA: TGCAGCGTTGATGGGGTGCAGGGGAACACTGAAGCTTTCTTT.

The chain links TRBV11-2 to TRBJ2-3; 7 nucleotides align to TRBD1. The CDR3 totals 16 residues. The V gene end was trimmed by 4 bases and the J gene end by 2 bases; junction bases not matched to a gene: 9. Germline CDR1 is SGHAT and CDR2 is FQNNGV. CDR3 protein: CASSYYGRGTTDTQYF. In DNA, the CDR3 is TGTGCCAGCAGCTATTACGGCAGGGGGACCACAGATACGCAGTATTTT. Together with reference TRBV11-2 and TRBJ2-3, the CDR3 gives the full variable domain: EAGVAQSPRYKIIEKRQSVAFWCNPISGHATLYWYQQILGQGPKLLIQFQNNGVVDDSQLPKDRFSAERLKGVDSTLKIQPAKLEDSAVYLCASSYYGRGTTDTQYFGPGTRLTVL.

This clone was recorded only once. DNA for the CDR3: TGTGCCAGCAGTTTGCCTGCCGCCGAGGCTTTCTTT. This sequence encodes CASSLPAAEAFF. The chain has TRBV12-3 or TRBV12-4 and TRBJ1-1; D gene uncertain. The CDR3 runs to 12 residues. The V end was cut by 3 bases, the J end by 11 bases, with 13 bases between.

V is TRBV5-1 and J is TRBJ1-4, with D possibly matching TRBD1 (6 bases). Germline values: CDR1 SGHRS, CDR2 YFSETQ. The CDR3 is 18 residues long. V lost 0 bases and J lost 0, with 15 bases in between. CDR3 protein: CASSLAVQGGATNEKLFF. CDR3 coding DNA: TGCGCCAGCAGCTTGGCGGTACAGGGTGGGGCAACTAATGAAAAACTGTTTTTT.

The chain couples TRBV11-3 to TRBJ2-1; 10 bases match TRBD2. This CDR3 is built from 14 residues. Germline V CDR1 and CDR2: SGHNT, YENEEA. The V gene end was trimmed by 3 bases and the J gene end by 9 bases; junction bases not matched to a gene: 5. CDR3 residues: CASSFSGGAAEQFF. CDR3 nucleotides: TGTGCCAGCAGCTTCAGCGGGGGGGCCGCTGAGCAGTTCTTC.

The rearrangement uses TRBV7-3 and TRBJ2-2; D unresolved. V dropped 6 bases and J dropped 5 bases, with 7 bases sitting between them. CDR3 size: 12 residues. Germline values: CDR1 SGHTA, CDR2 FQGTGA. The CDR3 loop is CASRDRTGELFF. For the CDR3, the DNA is TGTGCCAGCAGGGATCGAACCGGGGAGCTGTTTTTT.